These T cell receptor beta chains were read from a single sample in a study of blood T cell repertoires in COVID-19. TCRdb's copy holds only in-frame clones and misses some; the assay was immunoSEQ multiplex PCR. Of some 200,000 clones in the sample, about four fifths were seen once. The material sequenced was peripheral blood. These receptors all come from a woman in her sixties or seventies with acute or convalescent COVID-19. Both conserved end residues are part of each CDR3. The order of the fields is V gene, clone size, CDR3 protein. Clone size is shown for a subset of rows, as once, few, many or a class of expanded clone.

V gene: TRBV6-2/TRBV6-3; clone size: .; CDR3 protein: CASSFLGLASNEQFF
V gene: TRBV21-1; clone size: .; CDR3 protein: CASSKKLLAGVYEQYF
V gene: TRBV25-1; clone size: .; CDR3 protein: CASRDRGEKLFF
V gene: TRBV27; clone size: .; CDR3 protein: CASSLRRTGTGGYTF
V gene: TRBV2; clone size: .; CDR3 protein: CASSERGQWGYTF
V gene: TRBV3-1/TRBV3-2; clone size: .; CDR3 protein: CASSGLEGSTEAFF
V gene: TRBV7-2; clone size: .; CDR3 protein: CASSPRGASYEQYF
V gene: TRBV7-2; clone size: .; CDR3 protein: CATTLAGGPNEQFF
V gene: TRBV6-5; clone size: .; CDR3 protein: CASTQTSGTDTQYF
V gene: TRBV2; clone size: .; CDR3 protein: CASSEAQGKLFF
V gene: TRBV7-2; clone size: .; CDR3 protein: CASSLTRLYGYTF
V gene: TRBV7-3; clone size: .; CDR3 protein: CARGRDRGPQKGYTF
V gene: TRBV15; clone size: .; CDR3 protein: CATSRDRRDEKLFF
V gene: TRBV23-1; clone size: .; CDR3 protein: CASSPGQGGTEAFF
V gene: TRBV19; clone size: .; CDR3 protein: CASSIGRNTDTQYF
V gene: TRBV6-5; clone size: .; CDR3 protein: CASSYSHSRSEALHF
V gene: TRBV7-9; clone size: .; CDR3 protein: CASRRGNFPEAFF
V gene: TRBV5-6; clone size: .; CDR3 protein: CASRHRTLHDGYTF
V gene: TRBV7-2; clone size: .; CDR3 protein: CASSLEAGHTEAFF
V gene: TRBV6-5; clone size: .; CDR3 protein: CASRRGPLTYEQYF
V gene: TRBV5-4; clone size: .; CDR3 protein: CASSLEVGGPGNEQFF
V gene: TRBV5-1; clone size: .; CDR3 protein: CASSLEGGPEAFF
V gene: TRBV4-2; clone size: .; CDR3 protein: CASSLGLAGDSDTQYF
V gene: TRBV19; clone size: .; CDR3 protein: CASSIRRGWGNQPQHF
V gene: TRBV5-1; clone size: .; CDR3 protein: CASSSGQGWRVTEAFF
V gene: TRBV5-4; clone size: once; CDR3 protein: CASSLAGFDEQFF
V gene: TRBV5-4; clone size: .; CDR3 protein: CASSLMGSYNEQFF
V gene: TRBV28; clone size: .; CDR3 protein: CASRPQRGGGDEQFF
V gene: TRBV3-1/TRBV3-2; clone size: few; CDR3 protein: CASKTGTGGYGANVLTF
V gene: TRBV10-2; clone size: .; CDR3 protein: CASSAKRGTGELFF
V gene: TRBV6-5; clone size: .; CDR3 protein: CASSQTGNTEAFF
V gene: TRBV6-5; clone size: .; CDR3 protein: CASLGAPLNTEAFF
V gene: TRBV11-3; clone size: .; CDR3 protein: CASSPGGPSYNEQFF
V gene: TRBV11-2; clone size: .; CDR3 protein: CASSLQVPYEQYF
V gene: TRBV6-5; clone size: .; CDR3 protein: CASSRGYQETQYF
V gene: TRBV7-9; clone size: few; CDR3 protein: CASRLDRGGEKLFF
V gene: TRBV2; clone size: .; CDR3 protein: CASRGTGNSPLHF
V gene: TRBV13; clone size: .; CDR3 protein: CASSDRQKNTEAFF
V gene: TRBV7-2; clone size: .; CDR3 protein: CASSPNSRQAANTGELFF
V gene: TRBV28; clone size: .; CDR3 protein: CASSYNLLAGNQPQHF
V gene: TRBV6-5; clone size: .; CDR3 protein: CASSSPDRFYEQYF
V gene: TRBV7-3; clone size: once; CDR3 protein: CASSTGQVSDTQYF
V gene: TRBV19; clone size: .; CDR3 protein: CASRREQSTDTQYF
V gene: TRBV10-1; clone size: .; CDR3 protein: CASRGGRMNLSYEQYF
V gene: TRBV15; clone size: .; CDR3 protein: CATSRSPRGPGVEKLFF
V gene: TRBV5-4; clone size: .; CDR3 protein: CASSKTLTVNTGELFF
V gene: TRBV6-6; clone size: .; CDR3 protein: CASSYSVRDQNEKLFF
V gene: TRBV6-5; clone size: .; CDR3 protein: CASTSGKSGNQPQHF
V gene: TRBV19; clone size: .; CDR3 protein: CASSMRTEEQFF
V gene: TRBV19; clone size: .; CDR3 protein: CASSWTVNNSPLHF
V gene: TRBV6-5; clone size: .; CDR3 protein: CASIGRGPEKLFF
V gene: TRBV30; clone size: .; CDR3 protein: CAWSPGGKKGDTQYF
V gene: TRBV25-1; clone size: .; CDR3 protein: CASREFSGNTIYF
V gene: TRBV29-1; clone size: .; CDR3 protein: CSVEEDLYGYTF
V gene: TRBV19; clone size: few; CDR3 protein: CASRLGTGANYGYTF